A selection of T cell receptor beta chains follows, all from one sample in a study of cytomegalovirus exposure and HLA in healthy donors. Sequencing was performed with immunoSEQ multiplex PCR; in TCRdb, only in-frame clones are kept and a portion is missing. This table holds roughly 160,000 clones, roughly 84% found once. Sequenced: PBMCs. All receptors come from a man aged 30 to 39 in good health and CMV-seropositive. CDR3s include the opening cysteine and the closing phenylalanine or tryptophan. The D gene is left open where the match is weak. Clone sizes are given selectively: once, few, many, or a class where the clone is expanded.

TRBD1,TRBJ1-2,-,TRBV11-3,17,TGTGCCAGCAGCTTAGTCCAGGGGGCAGAGGGTGAGGATGGCTACACCTTC,CASSLVQGAEGEDGYTF
-,TRBJ1-4,-,TRBV7-2,14,TGTGCCAGCAGCTTAGGAGCAGGGTGGGAAAAACTGTTTTTT,CASSLGAGWEKLFF
-,TRBJ2-5,-,TRBV5-6,15,TGTGCCAGCAGCTATACCCCCCGGGATCATGAGACCCAGTACTTC,CASSYTPRDHETQYF
TRBD1,TRBJ2-5,-,TRBV5-8,14,TGTGCCAGCAGCCCAGGACAGGGCCAAGAGACCCAGTACTTC,CASSPGQGQETQYF
-,TRBJ1-2,-,TRBV4-2,13,TGTGCCAGCAGCCAAGAGGGCAGCTATGGCTACACCTTC,CASSQEGSYGYTF
TRBD1,TRBJ1-1,-,TRBV7-8,16,TGTGCCAGCAGCTTAGATGTTGAGGGGGCGAGGACTGAAGCTTTCTTT,CASSLDVEGARTEAFF
TRBD2,TRBJ2-1,-,TRBV18,15,TGTGCCAGCTCACAGACGCTAGCGGGGAACAATGAGCAGTTCTTC,CASSQTLAGNNEQFF
-,TRBJ2-2,-,TRBV5-1,16,TGCGCCAGCAGTCACGAGGTCAGCGGTTACACCGGGGAGCTGTTTTTT,CASSHEVSGYTGELFF
-,TRBJ2-7,once,TRBV28,17,TGTGCCAGCAGTTTAATTCCCTTAGCTAGGGGGAACTACGAGCAGTACTTC,CASSLIPLARGNYEQYF
-,TRBJ1-1,-,TRBV5-1,15,TGCGCCAGCAGCTTGGTTGTGCAGGTCGACACTGAAGCTTTCTTT,CASSLVVQVDTEAFF
TRBD2,TRBJ2-1,-,TRBV9,16,TGTGCCAGCAGCGTAGAACGAGCGGGAGGGGGGAATGAGCAGTTCTTC,CASSVERAGGGNEQFF
TRBD1,TRBJ1-4,-,TRBV2,15,TGTGCCAGCATCCGAGGGACAGGGGGGCATGAAAAACTGTTTTTT,CASIRGTGGHEKLFF
-,TRBJ2-5,-,TRBV5-1,16,TGCGCCAGCAGCTTGGGGTTTTCACAGCACCAAGAGACCCAGTACTTC,CASSLGFSQHQETQYF
TRBD1,TRBJ1-1,few,TRBV6-5,14,TGTGCCAGCAGTCTAATACAGGGGAGGACTGAAGCTTTCTTT,CASSLIQGRTEAFF
TRBD2,TRBJ2-3,-,TRBV14,18,TGTGCCAGCAGCCAAACAAGAAGACTAGCGGGAGGATCTAGCACGCAGTATTTT,CASSQTRRLAGGSSTQYF
TRBD1,TRBJ1-1,-,TRBV2,17,TGTGCCAGCAGTGAAAGGGGGCCTGGGGACTTGAACACTGAAGCTTTCTTT,CASSERGPGDLNTEAFF
TRBD1,TRBJ2-3,-,TRBV5-1,14,TGCGCCAGCAGCTTGGGGACAGGGACAGATACGCAGTATTTT,CASSLGTGTDTQYF
-,TRBJ1-1,-,TRBV11-2,15,TGTGCCAGCAGCTTGGGGCCGGGTAGTGGCACTGAAGCTTTCTTT,CASSLGPGSGTEAFF
-,TRBJ2-3,-,TRBV29-1,13,TGCAGCGTTGCAGGGGGGTGGCCAGATACGCAGTATTTT,CSVAGGWPDTQYF
TRBD1,TRBJ2-5,-,TRBV18,15,TGTGCCAGCTCAGCCCCGGGACAGGGGAGAGAGACCCAGTACTTC,CASSAPGQGRETQYF